Each of the 21 T cell receptor beta chains below was sequenced from the same sample in a study of T-cell reconstitution after alpha-beta-depleted transplantation in children. Unique molecular identifiers featured in how the TCRbeta library was prepared. TCRdb redid the calling of the PCR reads with MiXCR, one entry per CDR3 protein. The sample lists about 400,000 distinct CDR3 sequences; about a fifth were seen once. The source material was PBMCs from the stem cell graft donor, sampled from the stem cell graft. The receptor set was obtained from a human donor who donated a stem cell graft to a child with acute myeloid leukemia.

The rearrangement uses TRBV7-6 and TRBJ1-2; D call uncertain. The ends were cut back, 5 bases at V and 8 bases at J, with 12 bases in the middle. Germline assignment: CDR1 SGHVS and CDR2 FNYEAQ. The CDR3 spans 12 residues. The CDR3 loop is CASSPRGEGYTF. CDR3 coding DNA: TGTGCCAGCAGCCCGCGCGGGGAAGGCTACACCTTC.

This clonotype has ten or more counts. The chain is built from TRBV6-1 and TRBJ1-1, with a possible D match to TRBD1 (6 bases). The germline V gene has CDR1 MNHNS and CDR2 SASEGT. The CDR3 contains 16 residues. Trimming pared 5 bases from V and 4 bases from J, leaving 20 bases between. The CDR3 DNA is TGTGCCAGCAGTAAACAGGGACCACACGCGAGCACTGAAGCTTTCTTT. This gives the protein CASSKQGPHASTEAFF.

This rearrangement joins TRBV12-3 or TRBV12-4 to TRBJ2-7; D tentatively reads TRBD1 or TRBD2 (5 bases each). The V gene lost 4 bases and the J gene lost 7 bases, with 14 bases spanning the gap. The CDR3 loop spans 13 amino acids. CDR3 in amino acids: CASSYQGSGEQYF. CDR3 bases: TGTGCCAGCAGTTATCAGGGTTCGGGGGAGCAGTACTTC.

The genes are TRBV28 and TRBJ2-7, with TRBD1 matching over 9 bases. The CDR3 loop spans 15 amino acids. Trimming removed 7 bases from V and 2 bases from J; junction bases left unmatched: 9. Per germline, CDR1 MDHEN and CDR2 SYDVKM. CDR3 in amino acids: CASNDAGTGTYEQYF. The CDR3 DNA reads as TGTGCCAGCAACGACGCCGGGACAGGGACCTACGAGCAGTACTTC.

This clonotype was observed a few times. The rearrangement joins TRBV7-2 to TRBJ2-7; D is ambiguous. Trimming took 4 bases from V and 4 from J, leaving 8 bases between them. From germline, CDR1 is SGHTA and CDR2 FQGNSA. The CDR3 totals 12 residues. CDR3 bases: TGTGCCAGCAGCTCTCTAACTTACGAGCAGTACTTC. Its translation is CASSSLTYEQYF.

This clonotype occurred many times. J is TRBJ2-1 and V is TRBV12-3 or TRBV12-4; 9 positions agree with TRBD2. The J segment lost 8 bases and the V segment lost 1 base, leaving 9 bases of the junction unmatched. This CDR3 spans 16 amino acids. The DNA of the CDR3 is TGTGCCAGCAGTTTAGGCGGGAGGGGGCAGGTGGATGAGCAGTTCTTC. Its protein product is CASSLGGRGQVDEQFF.

The rearrangement uses TRBV20-1 and TRBJ1-6; 7 nucleotides agree with TRBD1. The germline gives CDR1 DFQATT, CDR2 SNEGSKA (reference sequence). The length of the CDR3 is 11 residues. The V segment lost 5 bases and the J segment 15 bases; nucleotides outside the gene matches: 7. The CDR3 loop reads CSAFTGASLHF. DNA for the CDR3: TGCAGTGCTTTCACAGGGGCAAGCCTCCACTTT.

The genes are TRBV12-3 or TRBV12-4 and TRBJ2-5, with TRBD1 as a possible D gene (5 bases). The V end lost 3 bases, the J end lost 5 bases, and 10 bases lay between the germline ends. The length of the CDR3 is 13 residues. The CDR3 is CASSFSQGETQYF. As DNA, the CDR3 is TGTGCCAGCAGTTTCAGCCAGGGCGAGACCCAGTACTTC.

This clonotype turned up a few times. V and J are TRBV29-1 and TRBJ2-7; the match to TRBD2 covers 14 bases. Germline V CDR1 and CDR2: SQVTM, ANQGSEA. This CDR3 spans 14 amino acids. The ends lost 6 bases at V and 4 bases at J; junction bases unmatched: 5. The CDR3 loop is CSVGTSGSKYEQYF. CDR3 coding DNA: TGCAGCGTCGGGACTAGCGGGAGTAAATACGAGCAGTACTTC.

This clonotype was detected only a few times. This chain joins TRBV24-1 and TRBJ2-1, with TRBD1 matching 8 bases. V was pared by 4 bases and J by 15 bases, with 7 bases of the junction left unmatched. Per germline, CDR1 KGHDR and CDR2 SFDVKD. The CDR3 is made up of 12 amino acids. The CDR3: CATSDLTGVPFF. The CDR3 nucleotides read TGTGCCACCAGTGACCTGACAGGGGTTCCGTTCTTC.

This chain joins TRBV12-3 or TRBV12-4 and TRBJ2-1, with 8 bases aligning to TRBD2. The CDR3 loop spans 13 amino acids. Trimming removed 2 bases from V and 13 bases from J; junction bases left unmatched: 7. The CDR3 nucleotides are TGTGCCAGCAGTTTATTGATCGTAGCGGGACAGTTCTTC. Translated, it gives CASSLLIVAGQFF.

This clonotype was counted between two and nine times. The chain uses TRBV7-9 and TRBJ2-6; D gene unclear. This CDR3 is built from 15 residues. V was pared by 5 bases and J by 4 bases, with 12 bases between. Germline V gives CDR1 SEHNR, CDR2 FQNEAQ (reference sequence). The CDR3 sequence: CASSQRVAGANVLTF. The CDR3 DNA reads TGTGCCAGCAGCCAGCGTGTCGCCGGGGCCAACGTCCTGACTTTC. The variable domain in full, completed from reference TRBV7-9 and TRBJ2-6, reads DTGVSQNPRHKITKRGQNVTFRCDPISEHNRLYWYRQTLGQGPEFLTYFQNEAQLEKSRLLSDRFSAERPKGSFSTLEIQRTEQGDSAMYLCASSQRVAGANVLTFGAGSRLTVL.

This clonotype occurred many times. The genes are TRBV20-1 and TRBJ2-1; 9 bases map to TRBD1. The CDR3 spans 17 residues. Germline V gene data show CDR1 as DFQATT and CDR2 as SNEGSKA (reference sequence). V shed 5 bases and J 0 bases; nucleotides not matched to a gene: 11. The CDR3 loop is CSAVPLDRGFSYNEQFF. The CDR3 bases are TGCAGTGCTGTCCCCTTGGACAGGGGATTCTCCTACAATGAGCAGTTCTTC.

The gene calls are TRBV6-5 and TRBJ1-2, with D unclear. Trimming shortened V by 2 bases and J by 4 bases, and 14 bases separated the two germline ends. CDR1 is MNHEY, CDR2 SVGAGI, per germline. The CDR3 has 15 residues. CDR3 sequence: CASSYDADGSYGYTF. CDR3 bases: TGTGCCAGCAGTTACGACGCAGACGGATCCTATGGCTACACCTTC.

This clonotype was seen once. V and J are TRBV27 and TRBJ2-5, with a tentative D call TRBD2 (5 bases). There are 12 residues in the CDR3. Trimming left V 5 bases short and J 7 bases short, with 11 bases between. Germline V gene lookup returns CDR1 MNHEY and CDR2 SMNVEV (reference sequence). This CDR3 is CASSPPGRTQYF. The CDR3 DNA reads TGTGCCAGCAGTCCCCCGGGGAGGACCCAGTACTTC.

This clonotype showed up just once. The chain carries TRBV2 and TRBJ2-5; 8 bases match TRBD1. Germline V gene sequence: CDR1 SNHLY, CDR2 FYNNEI. Unmatched junction bases numbered 5, after V lost 4 bases and J lost 1 base. The CDR3 is made up of 15 amino acids. The CDR3 DNA sequence: TGTGCCAGCAGTGGTCCCGGGACAGGCCAAGAGACCCAGTACTTC. Translation gives CASSGPGTGQETQYF.

This chain uses TRBV6-5 with TRBJ2-1; D may be TRBD2 (6 bases). Germline lookup yields CDR1 MNHEY and CDR2 SVGAGI. There are 17 residues in the CDR3. V was shortened by 1 base and J by 0 bases, with 13 bases between the two germline ends. CDR3 protein: CASSYYRERVSYNEQFF. The CDR3 nucleotides are TGTGCCAGCAGTTACTATCGCGAGCGGGTCTCCTACAATGAGCAGTTCTTC.

This sequence joins TRBV7-8 and TRBJ2-1; 11 nucleotides agree with TRBD2. Germline V gene sequence: CDR1 SGHVS, CDR2 FQNEAQ. CDR3 length: 17 residues. V trimming: 5 bases; J trimming: 1 base; junction bases outside the gene matches: 7. The chain's CDR3 is CASSKLAGGASYNEQFF. CDR3 coding DNA: TGTGCCAGCAGCAAATTAGCGGGAGGGGCGTCCTACAATGAGCAGTTCTTC.

This clonotype was picked up a small number of times. The chain couples TRBV13 to TRBJ2-3; 9 bases fit TRBD1. This CDR3 has 14 amino acids. In germline, CDR1 is PRHDT, CDR2 FYEKMQ (reference sequence). V was pared by 5 bases and J by 6 bases, with 6 bases of the junction left unmatched. This CDR3 is CASSPGTGPDTQYF. In DNA, the CDR3 is TGTGCCAGCAGCCCCGGGACAGGGCCCGATACGCAGTATTTT.

This clonotype was found a few times. The V and J genes are TRBV20-1 and TRBJ2-7; 10 bases map to TRBD1. The junction had 8 bases not matched to a gene; V was cut back by 2 bases and J by 4 bases. This CDR3 spans 15 amino acids. The germline V gene encodes CDR1 DFQATT and CDR2 SNEGSKA (reference sequence). The CDR3: CSARKPGTGDYEQYF. In DNA, the CDR3 is TGCAGTGCTAGAAAACCCGGGACAGGGGATTACGAGCAGTACTTC.

A few counts support this clonotype. J is TRBJ2-1 and V is TRBV20-1; 8 bases are shared with TRBD2. V lost 1 base, J lost 4 bases, and 6 bases stayed unmatched. CDR1 and CDR2 (germline): DFQATT, SNEGSKA (reference sequence). The CDR3 runs 15 residues. The CDR3 DNA sequence: TGCAGTGCTAGAGTTCCGGGACTAGTATACAATGAGCAGTTCTTC. Its protein is CSARVPGLVYNEQFF.